This T cell receptor (beta chain) is from a study of shared T cell receptors in the human thymus. Regarding this clone: Other nucleotide sequences in the sample specify the same CDR3.

Sequenced by immunoSEQ multiplex PCR; TCRdb stores in-frame clones only, minus some. The table records some 720,000 clones, over 75% of them present only once. This CDR3 spans 15 amino acids. Germline V gene lookup returns CDR1 MNHEY and CDR2 SMNVEV (reference sequence). With 6 bases removed from V and 0 bases from J, the gap between germline ends came to 15 bases. The sample also formed part of further work on human thymus T cells. That source adds: Serving as donors were healthy Finnish infants, each of whom was having open corrective surgery for congenital heart defects. The source of the thymus tissue was resections taken during corrective heart surgery. Unrelated people showed highly overlapping thymic repertoires, related research reported.

The TCR was taken from a boy under two years old with a congenital heart defect. Sequenced sample: thymocytes. This chain joins TRBV27 and TRBJ2-7; a possible D gene is TRBD2 (5 bases). The CDR3 DNA is TGTGCCAGCAGGACGAAACTAGGAGGCTCCTACGAGCAGTACTTC. Encoded protein: CASRTKLGGSYEQYF.